The 22 T cell receptor beta chains presented below share a single source sample, sequenced in a study of vaccination effects on CD4 cells after COVID-19. What these receptors recognize is not known. With roughly 10 days of culture completed, CD4+ T cells were isolated. Participants each got two BNT162b2 or mRNA-1273 vaccine doses. Profiling relied on immunoSEQ multiplex PCR, and the TCRdb table lists in-frame clones only, not all of them. The sample holds about 73,000 clones, around 67% seen once. The sequencing used CD4+ T cells from PBMCs cultured without peptide, collected after COVID-19 vaccination. These receptor sequences come from a human donor who received a COVID-19 vaccine.

This clone has more than one count but fewer than ten. The chain combines TRBV6-5 with TRBJ2-1, with 7 nucleotides matching TRBD1. Trimming took 0 bases from V and 4 from J; bases not matched to a gene: 6. Germline CDR1 MNHEY, CDR2 SVGAGI. The CDR3 extends over 16 amino acids. CDR3 nucleotides: TGTGCCAGCAGTTACTCACGAGGGGGCCAATACAATGAGCAGTTCTTC. This codes for CASSYSRGGQYNEQFF.

V gene TRBV18 combines with J gene TRBJ1-4; D is ambiguous. The CDR3 sequence is 13 residues long. In germline, CDR1 is KGHSH, CDR2 LQKENI. V shed 6 bases and J shed 0 bases, with 5 bases lying between them. CDR3: CASSPATNEKLFF. In nucleotides, the CDR3 is TGTGCCAGCTCCCCCGCAACTAATGAAAAACTGTTTTTT. Variable domain in full (rest from reference TRBV18 and TRBJ1-4): NAGVMQNPRHLVRRRGQEARLRCSPMKGHSHVYWYRQLPEEGLKFMVYLQKENIIDESGMPKERFSAEFPKEGPSILRIQQVVRGDSAAYFCASSPATNEKLFFGSGTQLSVL.

CDR3 DNA: TGTGCCAGTAGTCCACGGACACCTTGGAATGAGCAGTTCTTC. The encoded protein is CASSPRTPWNEQFF. V usage is TRBV19 and J usage is TRBJ2-1, with D possibly being TRBD1 (5 bases). Per germline, CDR1 LNHDA and CDR2 SQIVND (reference sequence). Trimming left V 5 bases short and J 7 bases short, with 15 bases between. This CDR3 spans 14 amino acids. The entire variable domain, with the rest obtained from reference TRBV19 and TRBJ2-1, is as follows: DGGITQSPKYLFRKEGQNVTLSCEQNLNHDAMYWYRQDPGQGLRLIYYSQIVNDFQKGDIAEGYSVSREKKESFPLTVTSAQKNPTAFYLCASSPRTPWNEQFFGPGTRLTVL.

The chain couples TRBV25-1 to TRBJ2-5; D ambiguous. The CDR3 spans 14 residues. Germline V gene data show CDR1 as MGHDK and CDR2 as SYGVNS. Trimming pared 4 bases from V and 4 bases from J, leaving 13 bases between. CDR3 protein: CASSAARARETQYF. For the CDR3, the DNA is TGTGCCAGCAGTGCGGCCAGAGCCAGAGAGACCCAGTACTTC.

This clone was seen a single time. V is TRBV5-1 and J is TRBJ2-2, with no clear D. Germline CDR1 reads SGHRS; CDR2 reads YFSETQ. The CDR3 has 14 residues. The V and J ends lost 0 bases and 4 bases respectively, with 7 bases between them. CDR3 nucleotide sequence: TGCGCCAGCAGCTTGGGCTTTTTCACCGGGGAGCTGTTTTTT. It is translated as CASSLGFFTGELFF.

This chain links TRBV5-4 with TRBJ2-3; D is unclear. V was trimmed by 5 bases and J by 0 bases, leaving 13 bases between them. The CDR3 has 15 amino acids. Germline lookup yields CDR1 SGHNT and CDR2 YYREEE (reference sequence). CDR3 region: CASRYSGASTDTQYF. The CDR3 DNA reads TGTGCCAGCAGATATTCAGGCGCTAGCACAGATACGCAGTATTTT. The full variable domain, completed using reference TRBV5-4 and TRBJ2-3, is ETGVTQSPTHLIKTRGQQVTLRCSSQSGHNTVSWYQQALGQGPQFIFQYYREEENGRGNFPPRFSGLQFPNYSSELNVNALELDDSALYLCASRYSGASTDTQYFGPGTRLTVL.

The chain has TRBV5-1 and TRBJ1-2, with D hard to call. The germline V gene has CDR1 SGHRS and CDR2 YFSETQ. The CDR3 is made up of 15 amino acids. V was shortened by 4 bases and J by 7 bases, with 20 bases between the two germline ends. In nucleotides, the CDR3 is TGCGCCAGCAGCCCACGCCCTGAGGGCAATATTGGCTACACCTTC. Its translation is CASSPRPEGNIGYTF.

The chain recombines TRBV6-5 with TRBJ1-4; 9 bases align to TRBD1. Per germline, CDR1 MNHEY and CDR2 SVGAGI. The CDR3 loop spans 14 amino acids. The trim removed 6 bases at V and 4 bases at J, leaving 3 bases unmatched. The CDR3 reads CASSLTGGNEKLFF. The CDR3 DNA sequence: TGTGCCAGCAGCCTGACAGGGGGTAATGAAAAACTGTTTTTT.

This chain joins TRBV5-1 and TRBJ1-2; D may be TRBD1 (5 bases). The CDR3 covers 16 residues. Trimming left V 1 base short and J 4 bases short, with 17 bases between. The germline gives CDR1 SGHRS, CDR2 YFSETQ. DNA for the CDR3: TGCGCCAGCAGCTTGAGGGGTTCCAAGGAGGGCTATGGCTACACCTTC. Translation gives CASSLRGSKEGYGYTF.

The rearrangement joins TRBV29-1 to TRBJ2-3; D may be TRBD2 (7 bases). V lost 5 bases, J lost 1 base, and 13 bases lay in between. CDR1 is SQVTM and CDR2 is ANQGSEA in the germline V gene. The length of the CDR3 is 14 residues. CDR3 coding DNA: TGCAGCGTTCGGAGGGGGGGTGGCACAGATACGCAGTATTTT. Amino acids: CSVRRGGGTDTQYF.

This chain joins TRBV5-6 and TRBJ1-4, with 10 bases matching TRBD1. CDR1 and CDR2 from the germline V gene are SGHDT and YYEEEE. The CDR3 totals 13 residues. Unmatched junction bases numbered 0, after V lost 5 bases and J lost 5 bases. For the CDR3, the DNA is TGTGCCAGCAGGGACAGGGGGAATGAAAAACTGTTTTTT. Its protein product is CASRDRGNEKLFF. Full variable domain (rest looked up from reference TRBV5-6 and TRBJ1-4): DAGVTQSPTHLIKTRGQQVTLRCSPKSGHDTVSWYQQALGQGPQFIFQYYEEEERQRGNFPDRFSGHQFPNYSSELNVNALLLGDSALYLCASRDRGNEKLFFGSGTQLSVL.

The chain links TRBV5-6 to TRBJ1-3; tentatively, D is TRBD1 (6 bases). Trimming removed 9 bases from V and 7 bases from J, with 20 bases in between. Germline V CDR1 and CDR2: SGHDT, YYEEEE. This CDR3 has 14 residues. As DNA, the CDR3 is TGTGCCACCACCCGACGAAATCAGGGGAACACCATATATTTT. Its translation is CATTRRNQGNTIYF. Supplemented by reference TRBV5-6 and TRBJ1-3, the full variable domain reads DAGVTQSPTHLIKTRGQQVTLRCSPKSGHDTVSWYQQALGQGPQFIFQYYEEEERQRGNFPDRFSGHQFPNYSSELNVNALLLGDSALYLCATTRRNQGNTIYFGEGSWLTVV.

The chain joins TRBV5-1 to TRBJ2-3; D unclear. The V gene's germline CDR1 is SGHRS and CDR2 YFSETQ. There are 14 residues in the CDR3. The germline V and J ends were trimmed by 1 base and 0 bases, with 6 bases remaining between them. The DNA of the CDR3 is TGCGCCAGCAGCTTGACTGGGAGCACAGATACGCAGTATTTT. It specifies CASSLTGSTDTQYF.

V is TRBV7-8 and J is TRBJ1-3, with 7 bases that match TRBD1. V lost 5 bases and J lost 0; bases outside the gene matches: 4. The CDR3 runs to 15 residues. CDR1 is SGHVS, CDR2 FQNEAQ, per germline. The CDR3 coding sequence is TGTGCCAGCAGCCGAACAGGGGACTCTGGAAACACCATATATTTT. This codes for CASSRTGDSGNTIYF. The variable domain in full, completed from reference TRBV7-8 and TRBJ1-3, reads GAGVSQSPRYKVAKRGQDVALRCDPISGHVSLFWYQQALGQGPEFLTYFQNEAQLDKSGLPSDRFFAERPEGSVSTLKIQRTQQEDSAVYLCASSRTGDSGNTIYFGEGSWLTVV.

The chain links TRBV25-1 to TRBJ2-3, with 7 bases that match TRBD2. J lost 3 bases, V lost 6 bases, and 9 bases had no gene match. CDR1 MGHDK and CDR2 SYGVNS come from the germline V gene. This CDR3 contains 15 residues. The DNA for the CDR3 is TGTGCCAGCAGAAACACGAAGCGGGGTACAGATACGCAGTATTTT. This gives the protein CASRNTKRGTDTQYF.

In this sample, this clone turned up a few times. V is TRBV2 and J is TRBJ2-2; 8 bases are a match to TRBD1. Unmatched junction bases numbered 11, after V lost 8 bases and J lost 6 bases. This CDR3 has 15 residues. The V gene's germline CDR1 is SNHLY and CDR2 FYNNEI. The CDR3 DNA reads as TGTGCCAGCGCGGACCCGGACAGGGTGTCCGGGGAGCTGTTTTTT. Amino acid sequence: CASADPDRVSGELFF. Combining the CDR3 with reference TRBV2 and TRBJ2-2 gives the whole variable domain EPEVTQTPSHQVTQMGQEVILRCVPISNHLYFYWYRQILGQKVEFLVSFYNNEISEKSEIFDDQFSVERPDGSNFTLKIRSTKLEDSAMYFCASADPDRVSGELFFGEGSRLTVL.

The V gene is TRBV9, the J gene TRBJ2-1; 10 nucleotides match TRBD2. CDR3 length: 16 amino acids. Germline V gene lookup returns CDR1 SGDLS and CDR2 YYNGEE. V shed 6 bases, J shed 5 bases, and the junction held 11 bases outside the gene matches. The CDR3 sequence is CASNPLLAGLDNEQFF. DNA for the CDR3: TGTGCCAGCAACCCTCTACTAGCGGGGCTTGACAATGAGCAGTTCTTC. Variable domain in full (rest from reference TRBV9 and TRBJ2-1): DSGVTQTPKHLITATGQRVTLRCSPRSGDLSVYWYQQSLDQGLQFLIQYYNGEERAKGNILERFSAQQFPDLHSELNLSSLELGDSALYFCASNPLLAGLDNEQFFGPGTRLTVL.

This sequence joins TRBV10-3 and TRBJ2-5; D might be TRBD1 or TRBD2, each matching 5 bases. Germline CDR1 and CDR2: ENHRY and SYGVKD. V dropped 5 bases and J dropped 2 bases, with 12 bases sitting between them. The CDR3 totals 14 residues. The CDR3 reads CAISNRDGQETQYF. CDR3 in DNA: TGTGCCATCAGTAACCGGGACGGACAAGAGACCCAGTACTTC.

The chain links TRBV7-3 to TRBJ1-1; no clear D gene. Germline V lookup: CDR1 SGHTA, CDR2 FQGTGA. V was cut by 2 bases and J by 3 bases, with 7 bases left in between. The CDR3 is made up of 13 amino acids. In DNA, the CDR3 is TGTGCCAGCAGCTTACAAACGGACACTGAAGCTTTCTTT. As protein: CASSLQTDTEAFF. Filled out from reference TRBV7-3 and TRBJ1-1, the complete variable domain reads GAGVSQTPSNKVTEKGKYVELRCDPISGHTALYWYRQSLGQGPEFLIYFQGTGAADDSGLPNDRFFAVRPEGSVSTLKIQRTERGDSAVYLCASSLQTDTEAFFGQGTRLTVV.

This chain uses TRBV5-1 with TRBJ2-7; 8 bases fit TRBD1. CDR3 length: 14 residues. J lost 3 bases, V lost 1 base, and 3 bases had no gene match. Per germline, CDR1 SGHRS and CDR2 YFSETQ. CDR3 in DNA: TGCGCCAGCAGCTTGATGACAGGGGACTACGAGCAGTACGTC. Protein sequence: CASSLMTGDYEQYV.

This rearrangement joins TRBV7-2 to TRBJ2-2, with D possibly TRBD2 on 6 matching bases. CDR1 and CDR2 (germline): SGHTA, FQGNSA. V lost 7 bases and J lost 6, with 18 bases in between. The CDR3 spans 15 residues. In DNA form, the CDR3 reads TGTGCCAGCAACCTCTACATGGGGGGAGCCGGGGAGCTGTTTTTT. Translating gives CASNLYMGGAGELFF.

The chain employs TRBV27 and TRBJ1-1, with a weak D call TRBD1 (5 bases). Looked up from germline, CDR1 is MNHEY and CDR2 is SMNVEV (reference sequence). The CDR3 totals 13 residues. Trimming took 5 bases from V and 6 from J, leaving 13 bases between them. The chain's CDR3 is CASSTPGRAEAFF. The CDR3 DNA reads as TGTGCCAGCAGTACCCCGGGCAGGGCTGAAGCTTTCTTT.